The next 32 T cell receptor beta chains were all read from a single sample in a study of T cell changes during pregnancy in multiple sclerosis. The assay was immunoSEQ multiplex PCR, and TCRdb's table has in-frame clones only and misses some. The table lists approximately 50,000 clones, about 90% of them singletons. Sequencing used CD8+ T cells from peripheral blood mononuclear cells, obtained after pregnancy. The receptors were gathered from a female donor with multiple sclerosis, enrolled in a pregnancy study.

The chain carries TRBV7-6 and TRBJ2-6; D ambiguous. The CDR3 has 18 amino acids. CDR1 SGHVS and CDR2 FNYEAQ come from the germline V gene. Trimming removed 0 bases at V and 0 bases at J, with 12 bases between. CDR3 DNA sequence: TGTGCCAGCAGCTTAGCCCCCAGGTTAGACTCTGGGGCCAACGTCCTGACTTTC. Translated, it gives CASSLAPRLDSGANVLTF.

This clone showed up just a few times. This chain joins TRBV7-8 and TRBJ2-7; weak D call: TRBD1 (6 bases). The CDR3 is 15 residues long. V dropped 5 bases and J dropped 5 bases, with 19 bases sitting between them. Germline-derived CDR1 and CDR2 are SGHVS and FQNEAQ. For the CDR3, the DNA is TGTGCCAGCAGCCAAAGTCCCTCGGACAGCCACGAGCAGTACTTC. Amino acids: CASSQSPSDSHEQYF. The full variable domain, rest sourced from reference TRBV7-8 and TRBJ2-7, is GAGVSQSPRYKVAKRGQDVALRCDPISGHVSLFWYQQALGQGPEFLTYFQNEAQLDKSGLPSDRFFAERPEGSVSTLKIQRTQQEDSAVYLCASSQSPSDSHEQYFGPGTRLTVT.

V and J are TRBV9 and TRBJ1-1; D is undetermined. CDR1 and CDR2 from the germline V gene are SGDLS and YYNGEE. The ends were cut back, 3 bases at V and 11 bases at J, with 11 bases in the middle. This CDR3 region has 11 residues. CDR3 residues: CASSAGKGAFF. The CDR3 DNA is TGTGCCAGCAGCGCGGGGAAAGGGGCTTTCTTT.

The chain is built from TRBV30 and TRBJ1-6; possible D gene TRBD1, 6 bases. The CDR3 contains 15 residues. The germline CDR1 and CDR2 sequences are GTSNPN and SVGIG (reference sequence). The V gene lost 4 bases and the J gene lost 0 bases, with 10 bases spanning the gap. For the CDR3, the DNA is TGTGCCTGGACGCAGGGGAGCTCCTATAATTCACCCCTCCACTTT. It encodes CAWTQGSSYNSPLHF.

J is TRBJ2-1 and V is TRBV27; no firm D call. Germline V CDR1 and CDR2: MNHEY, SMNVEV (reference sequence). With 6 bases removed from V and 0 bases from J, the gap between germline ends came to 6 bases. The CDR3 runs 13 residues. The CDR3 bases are TGTGCCAGCAGCCTGGCCTCCTACAATGAGCAGTTCTTC. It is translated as CASSLASYNEQFF.

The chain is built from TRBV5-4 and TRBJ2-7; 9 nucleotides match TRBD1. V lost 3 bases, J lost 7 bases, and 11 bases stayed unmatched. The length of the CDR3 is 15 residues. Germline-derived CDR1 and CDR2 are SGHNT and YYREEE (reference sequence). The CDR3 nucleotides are TGTGCCAGCAGCTCCAGGGACAGGGTCTTAGGGGAGCAGTACTTC. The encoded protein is CASSSRDRVLGEQYF.

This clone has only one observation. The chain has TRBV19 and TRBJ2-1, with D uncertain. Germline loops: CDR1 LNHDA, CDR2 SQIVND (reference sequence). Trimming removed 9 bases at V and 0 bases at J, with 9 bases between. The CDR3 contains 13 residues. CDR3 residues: CASRGVSYNEQFF. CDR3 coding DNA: TGTGCCAGCAGAGGAGTCTCCTACAATGAGCAGTTCTTC. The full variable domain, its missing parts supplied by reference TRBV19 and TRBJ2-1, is DGGITQSPKYLFRKEGQNVTLSCEQNLNHDAMYWYRQDPGQGLRLIYYSQIVNDFQKGDIAEGYSVSREKKESFPLTVTSAQKNPTAFYLCASRGVSYNEQFFGPGTRLTVL.

For the CDR3, the DNA is TGTGCCAGCAGCGTAGGAGGAAGTAGAAATCAGCCCCAGCATTTT. Protein: CASSVGGSRNQPQHF. This rearrangement joins TRBV9 to TRBJ1-5; D unresolved. The CDR3 is made up of 15 amino acids. V was pared by 0 bases and J by 4 bases, with 11 bases between. Germline loops: CDR1 SGDLS, CDR2 YYNGEE.

The CDR3 DNA reads TGTGCCAGCAGCTTAGAGGGGGCCCAAGAGACCCAGTACTTC. Protein product: CASSLEGAQETQYF. The V and J genes are TRBV7-9 and TRBJ2-5; 7 bases map to TRBD1. In germline, CDR1 is SEHNR, CDR2 FQNEAQ (reference sequence). The CDR3 is 14 residues long. With 1 base clipped from V and 1 base from J, the junction kept 0 bases outside the gene matches.

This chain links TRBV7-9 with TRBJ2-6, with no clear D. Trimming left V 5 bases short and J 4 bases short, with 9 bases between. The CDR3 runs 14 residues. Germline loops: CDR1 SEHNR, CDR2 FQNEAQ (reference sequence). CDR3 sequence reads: CASSADLGANVLTF. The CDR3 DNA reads TGTGCCAGCAGCGCGGATCTAGGGGCCAACGTCCTGACTTTC.

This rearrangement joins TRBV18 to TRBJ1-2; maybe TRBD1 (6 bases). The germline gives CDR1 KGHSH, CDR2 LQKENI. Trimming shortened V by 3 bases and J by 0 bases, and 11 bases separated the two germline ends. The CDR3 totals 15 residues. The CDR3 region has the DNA TGTGCCAGCTCACCGGACAGAGCTTCTAACTATGGCTACACCTTC. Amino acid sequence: CASSPDRASNYGYTF.

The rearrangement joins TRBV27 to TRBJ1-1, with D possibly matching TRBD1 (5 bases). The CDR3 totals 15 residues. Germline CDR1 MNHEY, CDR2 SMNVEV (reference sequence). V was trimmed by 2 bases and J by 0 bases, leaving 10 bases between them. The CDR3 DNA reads TGTGCCAGCAGTTTAAACCCGACAGTGAACACTGAAGCTTTCTTT. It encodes CASSLNPTVNTEAFF.

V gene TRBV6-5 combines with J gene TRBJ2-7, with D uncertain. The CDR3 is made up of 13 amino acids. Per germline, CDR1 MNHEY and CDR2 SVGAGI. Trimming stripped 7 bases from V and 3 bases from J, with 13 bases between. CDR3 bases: TGTGCCAGCATGGTGACCGGAGACTACGAGCAGTACTTC. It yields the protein CASMVTGDYEQYF.

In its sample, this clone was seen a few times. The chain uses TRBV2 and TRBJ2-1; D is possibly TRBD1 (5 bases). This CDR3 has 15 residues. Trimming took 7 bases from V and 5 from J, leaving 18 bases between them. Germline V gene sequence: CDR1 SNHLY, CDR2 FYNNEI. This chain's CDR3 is CASISPTDSNNEQFF. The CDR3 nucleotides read TGTGCCAGCATTTCCCCGACAGATTCTAACAATGAGCAGTTCTTC.

The CDR3 sequence: CASNRQSGTDTQYF. The CDR3, as DNA: TGTGCCAGCAATCGACAGAGTGGCACAGATACGCAGTATTTT. The V gene is TRBV6-5, the J gene TRBJ2-3; possible D gene TRBD1, 5 bases. With 7 bases removed from V and 1 base from J, the gap between germline ends came to 12 bases. The CDR3 runs 14 residues. Germline lookup yields CDR1 MNHEY and CDR2 SVGAGI.

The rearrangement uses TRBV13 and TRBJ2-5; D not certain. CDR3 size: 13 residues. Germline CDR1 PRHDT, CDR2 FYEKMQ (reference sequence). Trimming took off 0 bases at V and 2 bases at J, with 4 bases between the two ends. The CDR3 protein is CASSLGQQETQYF. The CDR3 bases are TGTGCCAGCAGCTTAGGACAGCAAGAGACCCAGTACTTC. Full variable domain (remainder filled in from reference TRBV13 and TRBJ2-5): AAGVIQSPRHLIKEKRETATLKCYPIPRHDTVYWYQQGPGQDPQFLISFYEKMQSDKGSIPDRFSAQQFSDYHSELNMSSLELGDSALYFCASSLGQQETQYFGPGTRLLVL.

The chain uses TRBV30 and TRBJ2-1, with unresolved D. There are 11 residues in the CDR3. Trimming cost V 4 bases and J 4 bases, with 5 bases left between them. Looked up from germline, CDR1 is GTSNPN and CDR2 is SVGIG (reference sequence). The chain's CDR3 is CAWTNYNEQFF. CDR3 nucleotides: TGTGCCTGGACAAATTACAATGAGCAGTTCTTC.

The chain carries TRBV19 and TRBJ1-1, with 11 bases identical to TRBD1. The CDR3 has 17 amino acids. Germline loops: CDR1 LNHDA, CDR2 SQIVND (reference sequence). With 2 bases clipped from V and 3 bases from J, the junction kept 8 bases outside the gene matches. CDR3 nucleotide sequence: TGTGCCAGTAGTATATCCGGGACAGGGGGAATGGACACTGAAGCTTTCTTT. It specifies CASSISGTGGMDTEAFF. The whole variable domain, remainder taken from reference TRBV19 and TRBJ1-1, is DGGITQSPKYLFRKEGQNVTLSCEQNLNHDAMYWYRQDPGQGLRLIYYSQIVNDFQKGDIAEGYSVSREKKESFPLTVTSAQKNPTAFYLCASSISGTGGMDTEAFFGQGTRLTVV.

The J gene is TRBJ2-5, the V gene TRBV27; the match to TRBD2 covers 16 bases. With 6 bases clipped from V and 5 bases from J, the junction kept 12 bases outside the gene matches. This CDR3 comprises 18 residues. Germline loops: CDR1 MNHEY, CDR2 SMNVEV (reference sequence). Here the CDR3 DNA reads TGTGCCAGCAGAGCTGCCGGGACTAGCGGGGGGGCAGAGGAGACCCAGTACTTC. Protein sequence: CASRAAGTSGGAEETQYF.

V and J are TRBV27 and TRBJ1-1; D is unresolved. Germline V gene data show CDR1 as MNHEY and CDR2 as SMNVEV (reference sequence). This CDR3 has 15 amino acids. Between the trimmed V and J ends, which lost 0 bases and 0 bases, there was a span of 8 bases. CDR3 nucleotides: TGTGCCAGCAGTTTATCCCAACTGATGAACACTGAAGCTTTCTTT. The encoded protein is CASSLSQLMNTEAFF.

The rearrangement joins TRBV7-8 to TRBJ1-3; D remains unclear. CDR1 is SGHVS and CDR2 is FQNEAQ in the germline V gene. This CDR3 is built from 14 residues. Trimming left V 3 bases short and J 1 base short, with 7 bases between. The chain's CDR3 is CASSFPESGNTIYF. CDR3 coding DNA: TGTGCCAGCAGCTTTCCCGAGTCTGGAAACACCATATATTTT.

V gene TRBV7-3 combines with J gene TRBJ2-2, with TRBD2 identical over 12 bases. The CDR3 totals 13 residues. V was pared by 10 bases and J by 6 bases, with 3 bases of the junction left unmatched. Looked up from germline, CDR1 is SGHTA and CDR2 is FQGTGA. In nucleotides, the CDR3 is TGTGCCACAGGACTAGCGGGGCCCGGGGAGCTGTTTTTT. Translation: CATGLAGPGELFF.

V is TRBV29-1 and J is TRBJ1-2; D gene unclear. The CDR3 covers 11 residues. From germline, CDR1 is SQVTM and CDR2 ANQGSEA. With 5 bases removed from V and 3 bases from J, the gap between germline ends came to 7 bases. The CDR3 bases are TGCAGCGTTTATGTTTACTATGGCTACACCTTC. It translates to CSVYVYYGYTF. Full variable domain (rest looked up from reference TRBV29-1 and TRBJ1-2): SAVISQKPSRDICQRGTSLTIQCQVDSQVTMMFWYRQQPGQSLTLIATANQGSEATYESGFVIDKFPISRPNLTFSTLTVSNMSPEDSSIYLCSVYVYYGYTFGSGTRLTVV.

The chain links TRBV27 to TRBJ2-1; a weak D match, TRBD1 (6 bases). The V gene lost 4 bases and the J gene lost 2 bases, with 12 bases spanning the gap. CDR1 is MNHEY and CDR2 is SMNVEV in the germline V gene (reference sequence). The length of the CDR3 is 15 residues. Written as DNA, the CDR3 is TGTGCCAGCAGTTCAGGGGCGGTTCCCTACAATGAGCAGTTCTTC. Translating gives CASSSGAVPYNEQFF.

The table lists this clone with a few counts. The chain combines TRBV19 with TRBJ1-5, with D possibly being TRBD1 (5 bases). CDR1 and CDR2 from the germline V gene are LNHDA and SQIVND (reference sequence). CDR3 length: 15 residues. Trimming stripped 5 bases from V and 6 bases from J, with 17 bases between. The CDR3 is CASSWGGPAGQPQHF. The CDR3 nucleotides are TGTGCCAGTAGTTGGGGGGGACCGGCAGGTCAGCCCCAGCATTTT.

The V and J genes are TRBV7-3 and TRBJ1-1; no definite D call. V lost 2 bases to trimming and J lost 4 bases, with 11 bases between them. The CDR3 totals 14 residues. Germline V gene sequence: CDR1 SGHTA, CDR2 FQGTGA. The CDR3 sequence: CASSLGQVGTEAFF. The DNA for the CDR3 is TGTGCCAGCAGCTTAGGCCAGGTCGGCACTGAAGCTTTCTTT.

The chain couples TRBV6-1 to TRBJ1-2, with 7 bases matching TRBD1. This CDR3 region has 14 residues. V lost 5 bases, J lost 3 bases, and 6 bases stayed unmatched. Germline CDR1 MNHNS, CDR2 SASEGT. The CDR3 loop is CASSFSGTDYGYTF. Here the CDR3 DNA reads TGTGCCAGCAGTTTTTCCGGGACAGACTATGGCTACACCTTC.

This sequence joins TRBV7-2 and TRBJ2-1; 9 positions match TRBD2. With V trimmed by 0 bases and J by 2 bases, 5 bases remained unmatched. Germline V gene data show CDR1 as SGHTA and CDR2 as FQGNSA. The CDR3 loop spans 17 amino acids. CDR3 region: CASSLAWRGGAYNEQFF. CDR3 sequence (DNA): TGTGCCAGCAGCTTAGCATGGCGCGGGGGGGCCTACAATGAGCAGTTCTTC.

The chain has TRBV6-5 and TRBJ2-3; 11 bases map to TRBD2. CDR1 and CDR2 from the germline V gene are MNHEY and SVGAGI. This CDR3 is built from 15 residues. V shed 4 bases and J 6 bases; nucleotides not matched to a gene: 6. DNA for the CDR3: TGTGCCAGCAGTTTTAGCGGGGGGGCTGCCGATACGCAGTATTTT. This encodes CASSFSGGAADTQYF.

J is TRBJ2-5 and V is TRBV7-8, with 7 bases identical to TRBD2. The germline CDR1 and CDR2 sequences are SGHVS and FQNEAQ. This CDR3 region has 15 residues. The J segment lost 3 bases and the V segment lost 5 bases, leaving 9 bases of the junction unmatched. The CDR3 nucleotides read TGTGCCAGCAGCCCGTTCGCGGGGGATGAAGAGACCCAGTACTTC. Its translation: CASSPFAGDEETQYF.

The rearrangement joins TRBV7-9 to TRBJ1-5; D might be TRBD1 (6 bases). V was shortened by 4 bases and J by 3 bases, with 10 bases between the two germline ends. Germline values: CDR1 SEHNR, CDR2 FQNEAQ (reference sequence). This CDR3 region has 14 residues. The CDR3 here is CASSSGANNQPQHF. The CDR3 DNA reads TGTGCCAGCAGCTCAGGGGCAAACAATCAGCCCCAGCATTTT.

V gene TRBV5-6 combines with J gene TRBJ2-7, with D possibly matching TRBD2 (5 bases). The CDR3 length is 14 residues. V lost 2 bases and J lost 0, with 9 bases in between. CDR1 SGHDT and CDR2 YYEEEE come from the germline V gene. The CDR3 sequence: CASSLVGSSYEQYF. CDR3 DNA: TGTGCCAGCAGCTTAGTTGGGAGCTCCTACGAGCAGTACTTC.